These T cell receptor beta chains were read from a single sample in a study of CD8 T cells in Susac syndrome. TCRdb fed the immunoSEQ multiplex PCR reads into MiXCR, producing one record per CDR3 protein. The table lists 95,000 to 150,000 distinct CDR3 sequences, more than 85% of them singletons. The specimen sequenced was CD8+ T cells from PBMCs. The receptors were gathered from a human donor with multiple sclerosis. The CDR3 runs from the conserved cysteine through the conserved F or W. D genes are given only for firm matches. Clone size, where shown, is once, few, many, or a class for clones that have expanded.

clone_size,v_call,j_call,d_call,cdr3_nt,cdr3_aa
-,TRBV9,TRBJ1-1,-,TGTGCCAGCAGCGTAGGGAAGAACACTGAAGCTTTCTTT,CASSVGKNTEAFF
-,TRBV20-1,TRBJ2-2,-,TGCAGTGCTAGAGTAAAGGGGGAAGCCGGGGAGCTGTTTTTT,CSARVKGEAGELFF
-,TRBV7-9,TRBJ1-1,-,TGTGCCAGCAGCTTAGTTGGAGGGCTCAACACTGAAGCTTTCTTT,CASSLVGGLNTEAFF
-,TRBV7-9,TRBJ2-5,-,TGTGCCAGCAGCTTAAAGGGTAACCAAGAGACCCAGTACTTC,CASSLKGNQETQYF
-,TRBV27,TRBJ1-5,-,TGTGCCAGCAGTTTATCCATGGCAGCGGGCCAGCCCCAGCATTTT,CASSLSMAAGQPQHF
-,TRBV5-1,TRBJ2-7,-,TGCGCCAGCAGCGGGGACACCCCCTACGAGCAGTACTTC,CASSGDTPYEQYF
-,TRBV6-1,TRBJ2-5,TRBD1,TGTGCCAGCAGTTATACAGGGGGTTCCTACTTC,CASSYTGGSYF
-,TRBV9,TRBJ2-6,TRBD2,TGTGCCAGCAGCTGGGCTAGCGGGCCAAACTCTGGGGCCAACGTCCTGACTTTC,CASSWASGPNSGANVLTF
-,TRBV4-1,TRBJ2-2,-,TGCGCCAGCAGCCTCCCGGGGGCCCGGGAGCTGTTTTTT,CASSLPGARELFF
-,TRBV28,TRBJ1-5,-,TGTGCCAGCACCTCCCCAGGAAATCAGCCCCAGCATTTT,CASTSPGNQPQHF
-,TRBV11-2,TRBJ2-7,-,TGTGCCAGCAGTCTCCTCACCTACGAGCAGTACTTC,CASSLLTYEQYF
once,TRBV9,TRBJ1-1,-,TGTGCCAGCAGCGTAGATTGGACACCAAAGAACACTGAAGCTTTCTTT,CASSVDWTPKNTEAFF
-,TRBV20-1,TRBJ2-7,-,TGCAGTGCTATCACAGGATCCGACCCCTACGAGCAGTACTTC,CSAITGSDPYEQYF
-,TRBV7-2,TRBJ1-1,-,TGTGCCAGCAGCCGCCACGGGACAATAAATGAAGCTTTCTTT,CASSRHGTINEAFF
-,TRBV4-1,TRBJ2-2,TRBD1,TGCGCCAGCTCCGGACAGGGGCCTAACACCGGGGAGCTGTTTTTT,CASSGQGPNTGELFF
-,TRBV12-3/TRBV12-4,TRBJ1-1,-,TGTGCCAGCAGCCCTTCCTGGGGGAATACTGAAGCTTTCTTT,CASSPSWGNTEAFF
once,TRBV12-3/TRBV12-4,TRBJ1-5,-,TGTGCCAGCAGTGGGGTCAATCAGCCCCAGCATTTT,CASSGVNQPQHF
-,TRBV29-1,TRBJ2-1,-,TGCAGCGTATGGTCGGTCCCGGGGCAGTACGGCGACCAAAACAATGAGCAGTTCTTC,CSVWSVPGQYGDQNNEQFF
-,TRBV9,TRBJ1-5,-,TGTGCCAGTGCCCCAGGAGGAAGCAATCAGCCCCAGCATTTT,CASAPGGSNQPQHF
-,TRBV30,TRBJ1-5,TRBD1,TGTGCCTGGAGTGTACAGGGGTTCCGCAATCAGCCCCAGCATTTT,CAWSVQGFRNQPQHF
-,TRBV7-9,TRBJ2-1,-,TGTGCCAGCAGCACCCAGGTGGCCAGGGACAATGAGCAGTTCTTC,CASSTQVARDNEQFF
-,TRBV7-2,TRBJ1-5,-,TGTGCCAGCCGCTGGGCTAGTCAGCCCCAGCATTTT,CASRWASQPQHF
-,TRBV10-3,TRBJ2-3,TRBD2,TGTGCCATCAGGTATAGCGGGGGGCCCAATCCTAGCACAGATACGCAGTATTTT,CAIRYSGGPNPSTDTQYF
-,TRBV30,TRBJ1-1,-,TGTGCCTGGAGTACAGGGACGAACACTGAAGCTTTCTTT,CAWSTGTNTEAFF
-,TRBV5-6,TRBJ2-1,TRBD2,TGTGCCAGCAGCTTGTGGGGACTAGCGGAGGGAAACAATGAGCAGTTCTTC,CASSLWGLAEGNNEQFF
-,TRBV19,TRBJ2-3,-,TGTGCCAGTAGTGACGATACTACAGGGTCGGCAGATACGCAGTATTTT,CASSDDTTGSADTQYF
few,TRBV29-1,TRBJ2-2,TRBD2,TGCAGCGTTACCGGGCTAGCGGGAGGGCCCACCGGGGAGCTGTTTTTT,CSVTGLAGGPTGELFF
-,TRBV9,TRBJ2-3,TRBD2,TGTGCCAGCAGCGAGGCCCGGACTAGCTTGGCAGATACGCAGTATTTT,CASSEARTSLADTQYF
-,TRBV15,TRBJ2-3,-,TGTGCCACCAGCGGGCGTCAACTAGGGGGGAATTTGTTCGCAGATACGCAGTATTTT,CATSGRQLGGNLFADTQYF
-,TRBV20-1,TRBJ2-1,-,TGCAGTGCTAGAGGTGGTAATTACAATGAGCAGTTCTTC,CSARGGNYNEQFF
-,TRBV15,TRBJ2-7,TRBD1,TGTGCCACCAGCAGAGGCCGGACAGGGTTGGGGGAGCAGTACTTC,CATSRGRTGLGEQYF
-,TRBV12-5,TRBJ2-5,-,TGTGCTAGTGGTTTGGTACCAGAGGAAGAGACCCAGTACTTC,CASGLVPEEETQYF
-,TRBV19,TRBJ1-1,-,TGTGCCAGTAGGGTCCGGACGGGGAACACTGAAGCTTTCTTT,CASRVRTGNTEAFF
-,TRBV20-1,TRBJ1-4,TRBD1,TGCAGTGCTAGAGAAGGACAGGGAAGGGAAAAACTGTTTTTT,CSAREGQGREKLFF